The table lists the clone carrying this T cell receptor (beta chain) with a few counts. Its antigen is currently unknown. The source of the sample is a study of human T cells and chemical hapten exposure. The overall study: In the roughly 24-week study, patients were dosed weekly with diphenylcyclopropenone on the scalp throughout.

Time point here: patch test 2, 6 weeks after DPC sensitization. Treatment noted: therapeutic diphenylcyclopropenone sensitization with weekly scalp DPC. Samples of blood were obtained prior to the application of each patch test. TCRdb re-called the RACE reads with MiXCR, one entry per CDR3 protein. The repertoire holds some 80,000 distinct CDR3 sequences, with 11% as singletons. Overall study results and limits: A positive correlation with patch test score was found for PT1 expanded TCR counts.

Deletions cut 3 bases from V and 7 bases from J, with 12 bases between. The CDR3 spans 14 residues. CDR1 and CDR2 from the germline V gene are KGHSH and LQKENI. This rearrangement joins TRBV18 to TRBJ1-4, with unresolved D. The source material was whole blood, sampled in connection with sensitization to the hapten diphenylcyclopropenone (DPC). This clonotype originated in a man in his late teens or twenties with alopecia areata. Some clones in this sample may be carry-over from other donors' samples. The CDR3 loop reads CASSPRAEVEKLFF. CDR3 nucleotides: TGTGCCAGCTCACCTCGTGCGGAGGTTGAAAAACTGTTTTTT.